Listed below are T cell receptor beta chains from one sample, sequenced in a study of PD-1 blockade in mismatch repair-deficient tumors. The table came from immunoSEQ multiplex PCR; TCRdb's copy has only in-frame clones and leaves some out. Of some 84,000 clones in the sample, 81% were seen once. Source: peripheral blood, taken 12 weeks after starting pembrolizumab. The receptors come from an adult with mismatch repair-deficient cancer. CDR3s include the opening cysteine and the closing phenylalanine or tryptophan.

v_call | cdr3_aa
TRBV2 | CASSEKGGNYNEQFF
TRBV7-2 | CASSPQTRQLYSNQPQHF
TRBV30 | CAWSRYQSASGELFF
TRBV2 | CASSEARLAGFYEQFF
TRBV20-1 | CSATGDGYTF
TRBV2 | CASSDGRVNQPQHF
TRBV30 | CACQGSTSQPQHF
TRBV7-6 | CASSLALAGGWTQYF
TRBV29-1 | CSVEDLGTSGRAYNEQFF
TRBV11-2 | CASSIVGTPGGYTF
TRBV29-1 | CSVEDYDHEQFF
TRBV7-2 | CASSRPGTSPYNEQFF
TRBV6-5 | CASSSHSVPGNTIYF
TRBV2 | CASRSGTSGRNEQFF
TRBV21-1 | CASSPDPGGVYEQYF
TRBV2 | CASSRLAGGSGRNNEQFF
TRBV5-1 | CASSQAGTGVGGSGNTIYF
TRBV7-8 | CASSLAGQMNTEAFF
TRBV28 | CASSSGGRATDTQYF
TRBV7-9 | CASSLVGLATYRGYEQYF
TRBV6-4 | CASSDLGYNEQFF
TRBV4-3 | CASSQGWTGDGAGANVLTF
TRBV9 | CASSDSGRALADTQYF
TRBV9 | CASSPRDRPYNEQFF
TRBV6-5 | CASRTTGTSYGYTF
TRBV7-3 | CASSRGLAGGTGELFF
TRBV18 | CASSELAGELNEQFF
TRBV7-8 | CASSSEPGTGTRYGYTF
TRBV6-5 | CASSYVGGYEQYF
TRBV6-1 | CASRQGVVTQPQHF
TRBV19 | CASTDPGPSGYWKPQHF
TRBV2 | CASSADRGPEGYTF